This TCR beta chain is from a study of blood T cell repertoires in COVID-19. Across the study: Collection of acute and convalescent COVID-19 samples took place in the United States, Italy and Spain. PBMCs, B-cell-depleted T cells, or T cells provided the cDNA or gDNA that made up the material.

Germline-derived CDR1 and CDR2 are SGHRS and YFSETQ. The CDR3 covers 16 residues. Trimming cost V 4 bases and J 4 bases, with 21 bases left between them. In the original workflow: Estimated nucleated cell counts came from reference gene primer amplification. Measured with immunoSEQ multiplex PCR; TCRdb has only the in-frame clones, and not every one. V, J and clone size are taken as reported in that table, and D and trimming were inferred from the DNA itself. The data show approximately 110,000 clones, with about 84% seen just once and approximately 1.5% held by the top ten. What was sequenced was peripheral blood. This sequence joins TRBV5-1 and TRBJ2-7; TRBD1 is a possible D gene (6 bases). This receptor was identified in a man between 45 and 60 years old with acute or convalescent COVID-19. The chain's CDR3 is CASSPRVPDSAYEQYF. Here the CDR3 DNA reads TGCGCCAGCAGCCCCCGGGTCCCGGACAGCGCGTACGAGCAGTACTTC.